These T cell receptor beta chains were read from a single sample in a study of T cell responses to AZD1222 COVID-19 vaccine. The method was immunoSEQ multiplex PCR; TCRdb's version includes in-frame clones alone and lacks a portion of them. The sample yields fewer than 130,000 clones, 88% seen once. The sequencing here drew on peripheral blood, taken on day 0 of AZD1222 vaccination. The receptors were gathered from an adult in good health. Both conserved end residues are part of each CDR3. The D gene is left open where the match is weak. A row's size may be missing; if present it is once, few, many or a size class.

CDR3: CASSLPVGNYGYTF
DNA: TGTGCCAGCAGCCTCCCTGTGGGAAACTATGGCTACACCTTC
D: -
size: -
V: TRBV11-1
length: 14
J: TRBJ1-2

CDR3: CASSRTPADSPLHF
DNA: TGTGCCAGTAGTCGGACCCCGGCGGATTCACCCCTCCACTTT
D: -
size: -
V: TRBV19
length: 14
J: TRBJ1-6

CDR3: CSASVVYEQYF
DNA: TGCAGTGCTAGTGTTGTTTACGAGCAGTACTTC
D: -
size: -
V: TRBV20-1
length: 11
J: TRBJ2-7

CDR3: CASSRGTDSGNTIYF
DNA: TGTGCCAGCAGCCGAGGGACAGACTCTGGAAACACCATATATTTT
D: TRBD1
size: -
V: TRBV3-1/TRBV3-2
length: 15
J: TRBJ1-3

CDR3: CASSEGFGQPQHF
DNA: TGTGCCAGCAGTGAGGGATTCGGGCAGCCCCAGCATTTT
D: -
size: -
V: TRBV2
length: 13
J: TRBJ1-5

CDR3: CASNRGTGSYEQYF
DNA: TGTGCCAGCAACCGAGGGACAGGGAGCTACGAGCAGTACTTC
D: TRBD1
size: few
V: TRBV6-5
length: 14
J: TRBJ2-7

CDR3: CASSHGQLPNTEAFF
DNA: TGTGCCAGCAGCCACGGACAGCTACCTAACACTGAAGCTTTCTTT
D: -
size: -
V: TRBV4-2
length: 15
J: TRBJ1-1

CDR3: CAWSAAVPAEQYF
DNA: TGTGCCTGGAGTGCCGCCGTCCCAGCCGAGCAGTACTTC
D: -
size: -
V: TRBV30
length: 13
J: TRBJ2-7

CDR3: CASSQEAQGTLHF
DNA: TGTGCCAGCAGCCAAGAAGCTCAAGGGACCCTCCACTTT
D: -
size: -
V: TRBV3-1/TRBV3-2
length: 13
J: TRBJ1-6

CDR3: CASSLVQVHNSPLHF
DNA: TGTGCCAGCAGCTTAGTTCAAGTGCATAATTCACCCCTCCACTTT
D: -
size: -
V: TRBV11-2
length: 15
J: TRBJ1-6

CDR3: CASGYQPQHF
DNA: TGTGCCAGCGGCTATCAGCCCCAGCATTTT
D: -
size: -
V: TRBV6-5
length: 10
J: TRBJ1-5

CDR3: CASSSIISLRGSDRSGGYTF
DNA: TGTGCCAGCAGTTCCATAATATCGCTCCGGGGATCGGACAGGTCTGGTGGCTACACCTTC
D: TRBD1
size: -
V: TRBV6-2/TRBV6-3
length: 20
J: TRBJ1-2

CDR3: CASSLAGRHGYTF
DNA: TGTGCCAGCAGCTTAGCTGGGAGGCATGGCTACACCTTC
D: -
size: -
V: TRBV7-9
length: 13
J: TRBJ1-2

CDR3: CASSVAPATNEKLFF
DNA: TGTGCCAGCAGCGTAGCCCCTGCAACTAATGAAAAACTGTTTTTT
D: -
size: -
V: TRBV9
length: 15
J: TRBJ1-4

CDR3: CASSLTGYGNTIYF
DNA: TGTGCCAGTAGTTTGACAGGGTACGGAAACACCATATATTTT
D: TRBD1
size: once
V: TRBV19
length: 14
J: TRBJ1-3

CDR3: CASSFGTGPDIQYF
DNA: TGTGCCAGCAGCTTCGGTACAGGGCCGGACATTCAGTACTTC
D: -
size: -
V: TRBV5-6
length: 14
J: TRBJ2-4

CDR3: CASSHTRDRERNTIYF
DNA: TGTGCCAGCAGCCACACCCGGGACAGGGAGCGAAACACCATATATTTT
D: TRBD1
size: -
V: TRBV3-1/TRBV3-2
length: 16
J: TRBJ1-3

CDR3: CASSYSPNSPLHF
DNA: TGTGCCAGCAGTTACTCTCCCAATTCACCCCTCCACTTT
D: -
size: -
V: TRBV6-6
length: 13
J: TRBJ1-6

CDR3: CASSERRQIYGYTF
DNA: TGTGCCAGCAGTGAAAGAAGACAGATCTATGGCTACACCTTC
D: -
size: -
V: TRBV6-1
length: 14
J: TRBJ1-2

CDR3: CSVSRQGQTYGYTF
DNA: TGCAGCGTTAGCCGCCAGGGGCAGACCTATGGCTACACCTTC
D: -
size: -
V: TRBV29-1
length: 14
J: TRBJ1-2

CDR3: CASSTTGNEQYF
DNA: TGTGCCAGTAGTACGACAGGGAACGAGCAGTACTTC
D: TRBD1
size: few
V: TRBV19
length: 12
J: TRBJ2-7

CDR3: CASSHSGGDEQFF
DNA: TGCGCCAGCAGCCACTCCGGTGGGGATGAGCAGTTCTTC
D: -
size: -
V: TRBV5-1
length: 13
J: TRBJ2-1

CDR3: CATSISSVRYEQYF
DNA: TGTGCCACCAGCATCTCTAGCGTTAGGTACGAGCAGTACTTC
D: -
size: -
V: TRBV15
length: 14
J: TRBJ2-7

CDR3: CATSREVGSSYNSPLHF
DNA: TGTGCCACCAGCAGAGAGGTAGGTAGCTCCTATAATTCACCCCTCCACTTT
D: -
size: -
V: TRBV15
length: 17
J: TRBJ1-6

CDR3: CASTAPSYNEQFF
DNA: TGTGCCAGCACCGCCCCCTCCTACAATGAGCAGTTCTTC
D: -
size: -
V: TRBV5-4
length: 13
J: TRBJ2-1

CDR3: CASSQTAEQYF
DNA: TGTGCCAGCAGTCAGACAGCCGAGCAGTACTTC
D: -
size: -
V: TRBV11-2
length: 11
J: TRBJ2-7

CDR3: CASSQFTGGRAEAFF
DNA: TGTGCCAGCAGCCAATTCACAGGGGGAAGGGCTGAAGCTTTCTTT
D: TRBD1
size: -
V: TRBV3-1/TRBV3-2
length: 15
J: TRBJ1-1

CDR3: CASSVEGFGVSGEAFF
DNA: TGTGCCAGCAGCGTAGAAGGATTCGGGGTTTCGGGTGAAGCTTTCTTT
D: -
size: -
V: TRBV9
length: 16
J: TRBJ1-1

CDR3: CASSTGQDQFF
DNA: TGTGCCAGCAGCACCGGACAGGATCAGTTCTTC
D: TRBD1
size: -
V: TRBV5-4
length: 11
J: TRBJ2-1

CDR3: CASSLRLTGNPYNSPLHF
DNA: TGTGCCAGCAGCTTACGGTTGACAGGGAACCCCTATAATTCACCCCTCCACTTT
D: TRBD1
size: once
V: TRBV11-2
length: 18
J: TRBJ1-6

CDR3: CASSPSYNEQFF
DNA: TGTGCCAGCAGTCCTTCCTACAATGAGCAGTTCTTC
D: -
size: once
V: TRBV27
length: 12
J: TRBJ2-1

CDR3: CASSPRTGGYGYTF
DNA: TGTGCCAGCAGCCCCAGGACAGGGGGCTATGGCTACACCTTC
D: TRBD1
size: -
V: TRBV7-2
length: 14
J: TRBJ1-2

CDR3: CASSLGFVEQFF
DNA: TGTGCCAGCAGCTTGGGGTTTGTCGAGCAGTTCTTC
D: -
size: -
V: TRBV5-5
length: 12
J: TRBJ2-1

CDR3: CASSLDGGSYEQYF
DNA: TGTGCCAGCAGCTTAGATGGGGGTTCCTACGAGCAGTACTTC
D: -
size: -
V: TRBV7-9
length: 14
J: TRBJ2-7

CDR3: CASSTMGGRMGNTIYF
DNA: TGTGCCAGCAGCACAATGGGGGGACGGATGGGAAACACCATATATTTT
D: -
size: -
V: TRBV5-6
length: 16
J: TRBJ1-3

CDR3: CASSLVPPYEQYF
DNA: TGTGCCAGCAGCTTAGTTCCGCCGTACGAGCAGTACTTC
D: -
size: -
V: TRBV7-9
length: 13
J: TRBJ2-7

CDR3: CASRLGNTEAFF
DNA: TGTGCCAGCAGACTAGGTAACACTGAAGCTTTCTTT
D: -
size: -
V: TRBV7-9
length: 12
J: TRBJ1-1

CDR3: CSVEGGNTEAFF
DNA: TGCAGCGTTGAAGGGGGGAACACTGAAGCTTTCTTT
D: -
size: -
V: TRBV29-1
length: 12
J: TRBJ1-1

CDR3: CASSLGQAHSNSPLHF
DNA: TGTGCCAGCAGTTTAGGGCAGGCCCACAGTAATTCACCCCTCCACTTT
D: -
size: -
V: TRBV6-5
length: 16
J: TRBJ1-6

CDR3: CASSRQGGGGTDTQYF
DNA: TGTGCCAGCTCACGCCAGGGAGGGGGAGGAACAGATACGCAGTATTTT
D: -
size: -
V: TRBV18
length: 16
J: TRBJ2-3

CDR3: CASSLRGATNEKLFF
DNA: TGTGCCAGCAGCCTCCGGGGAGCAACTAATGAAAAACTGTTTTTT
D: -
size: -
V: TRBV3-1/TRBV3-2
length: 15
J: TRBJ1-4

CDR3: CASGLGDSMNTEAFF
DNA: TGTGCTAGTGGTTTAGGGGACAGCATGAACACTGAAGCTTTCTTT
D: TRBD1
size: -
V: TRBV12-5
length: 15
J: TRBJ1-1

CDR3: CASSQGQGKEQYF
DNA: TGTGCCAGCAGTCAGGGACAGGGGAAAGAGCAGTACTTC
D: TRBD1
size: -
V: TRBV2
length: 13
J: TRBJ2-7

CDR3: CASSRSRDPMNTEAFF
DNA: TGCGCCAGCAGTCGATCCAGGGACCCTATGAACACTGAAGCTTTCTTT
D: -
size: -
V: TRBV23-1
length: 16
J: TRBJ1-1

CDR3: CASSLGAGGDYGYTF
DNA: TGTGCCAGCAGTCTGGGGGCAGGGGGCGACTATGGCTACACCTTC
D: TRBD1
size: -
V: TRBV5-4
length: 15
J: TRBJ1-2

CDR3: CASSTGPTDYGYTF
DNA: TGTGCCAGCAGCACAGGCCCAACAGACTATGGCTACACCTTC
D: -
size: -
V: TRBV6-5
length: 14
J: TRBJ1-2

CDR3: CASSYSTARGLGKLFF
DNA: TGTGCCAGCAGTTACTCGACGGCGAGGGGCCTGGGTAAACTGTTTTTT
D: -
size: once
V: TRBV6-6
length: 16
J: TRBJ1-4

CDR3: CATRDTAYEQYF
DNA: TGTGCCACCCGGGACACAGCCTACGAGCAGTACTTC
D: -
size: -
V: TRBV6-5
length: 12
J: TRBJ2-7

CDR3: CASSLMDGNYGYTF
DNA: TGTGCCAGCTCCCTAATGGACGGGAACTATGGCTACACCTTC
D: -
size: -
V: TRBV18
length: 14
J: TRBJ1-2

CDR3: CATSLNKVLGGETQYF
DNA: TGTGCCACCAGCCTCAATAAAGTTCTGGGAGGAGAGACCCAGTACTTC
D: -
size: -
V: TRBV15
length: 16
J: TRBJ2-5

CDR3: CASSLFEGQPQHF
DNA: TGTGCCAGCAGCTTATTCGAGGGACAGCCCCAGCATTTT
D: -
size: -
V: TRBV7-9
length: 13
J: TRBJ1-5